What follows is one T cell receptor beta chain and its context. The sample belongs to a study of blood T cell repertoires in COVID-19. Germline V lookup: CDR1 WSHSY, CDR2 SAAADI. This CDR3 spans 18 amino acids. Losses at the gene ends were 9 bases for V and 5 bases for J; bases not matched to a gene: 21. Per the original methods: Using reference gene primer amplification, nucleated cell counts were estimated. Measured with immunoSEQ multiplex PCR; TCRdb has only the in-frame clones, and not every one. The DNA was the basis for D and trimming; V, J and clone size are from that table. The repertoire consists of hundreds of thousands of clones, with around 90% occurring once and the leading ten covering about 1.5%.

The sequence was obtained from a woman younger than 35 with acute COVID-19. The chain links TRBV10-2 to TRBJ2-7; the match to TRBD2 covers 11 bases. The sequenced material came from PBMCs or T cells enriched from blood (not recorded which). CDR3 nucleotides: TGCGCCAGTAGACAGACACTTTTTAGCGGGAGGGCCGGTAACGAGCAGTACTTC. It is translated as CASRQTLFSGRAGNEQYF.